These 24 T cell receptor beta chains share one sample of origin, sequenced in a study of blood T cell repertoires in COVID-19. TCRdb's table, derived via immunoSEQ multiplex PCR, lists solely in-frame clones and lacks some. The table has about 210,000 clones, roughly 94% seen once. The sequenced sample was peripheral blood. The receptors shown here come from a man aged 25-45 years with acute or convalescent COVID-19.

This clone has more than one count but fewer than ten. V usage is TRBV3-1 (or the pseudogene TRBV3-2) and J usage is TRBJ2-6; D is unresolved. The germline gives CDR1 LGHDT, CDR2 YNNKEL (reference sequence). This CDR3 is built from 13 residues. The ends were cut back, 5 bases at V and 4 bases at J, with 6 bases in the middle. The CDR3: CASSVTGANVLTF. The CDR3 DNA is TGTGCCAGCAGCGTTACAGGGGCCAACGTCCTGACTTTC.

V and J are TRBV12-3 or TRBV12-4 and TRBJ1-5; D may be TRBD1 (6 bases). The CDR3 runs to 13 residues. V dropped 6 bases and J dropped 5 bases, with 11 bases sitting between them. For the CDR3, the DNA is TGTGCCAGCAGGAGGGGGGGGGATCAGCCCCAGCATTTT. Residues: CASRRGGDQPQHF.

The CDR3 DNA follows: TGTGCCAGCAGCTTTCCTAAGGGGGGGAGTGGAAACACCATATATTTT. This codes for CASSFPKGGSGNTIYF. The chain carries TRBV7-2 and TRBJ1-3, with D maybe TRBD1 (6 bases). CDR3 size: 16 residues. Germline lookup yields CDR1 SGHTA and CDR2 FQGNSA. The V gene lost 3 bases and the J gene lost 3 bases, with 15 bases spanning the gap.

The chain uses TRBV6-5 and TRBJ1-5; TRBD1 agrees at 8 bases. The CDR3 consists of 13 residues. V trimming: 5 bases; J trimming: 6 bases; junction bases outside the gene matches: 3. Germline V gene data show CDR1 as MNHEY and CDR2 as SVGAGI. The CDR3 DNA follows: TGTGCCAGCAGTCCGACAGGGGTTCAGCCCCAGCATTTT. Protein product: CASSPTGVQPQHF.

CDR3 sequence (DNA): TGTGCCAGCAGCCCGACTGAGGGCCGATACTCCTACAATGAGCAGTTCTTC. Translation: CASSPTEGRYSYNEQFF. The rearrangement joins TRBV3-1 (or the pseudogene TRBV3-2) to TRBJ2-1; a weak D match, TRBD2 (5 bases). Per germline, CDR1 LGHDT and CDR2 YNNKEL (reference sequence). V was cut by 4 bases and J by 0 bases, with 16 bases left in between. The CDR3 consists of 17 residues.

This rearrangement joins TRBV7-9 to TRBJ2-3, with 7 bases aligning to TRBD1. V shed 7 bases, J shed 2 bases, and the junction held 24 bases outside the gene matches. CDR1 and CDR2 from the germline V gene are SEHNR and FQNEAQ (reference sequence). CDR3 length: 20 residues. The CDR3 sequence: CASTRFISYDRDSHTDTQYF. In nucleotides, the CDR3 is TGTGCCAGCACCCGCTTCATTTCTTATGACAGGGACAGCCACACAGATACGCAGTATTTT.

The rearrangement uses TRBV4-1 and TRBJ1-4; D is unresolved. Trimming stripped 2 bases from V and 8 bases from J, with 18 bases between. CDR3 length: 16 amino acids. Germline CDR1 and CDR2: MGHRA and YSYEKL. The CDR3 loop is CASSQFARGLGEKLFF. CDR3 in DNA: TGCGCCAGCAGCCAATTTGCCAGAGGGTTGGGGGAAAAACTGTTTTTT.

This clone appeared a single time. The genes are TRBV5-1 and TRBJ2-5; tentatively, D is TRBD1 (6 bases). This CDR3 spans 15 amino acids. Trimming pared 4 bases from V and 2 bases from J, leaving 15 bases between. Germline lookup yields CDR1 SGHRS and CDR2 YFSETQ. This CDR3 reads CASSTDRLGQETQYF. In DNA form, the CDR3 reads TGCGCCAGCAGCACAGACAGGCTGGGTCAAGAGACCCAGTACTTC.

The V call is TRBV6-2 or TRBV6-3, the J call TRBJ2-1; 14 bases agree with TRBD2. This CDR3 comprises 16 residues. V trimming: 2 bases; J trimming: 4 bases; junction bases outside the gene matches: 1. CDR1 and CDR2 from the germline V gene are MNHEY and SVGEGT. The CDR3 sequence: CASSYGTSGGYNEQFF. In DNA, the CDR3 is TGTGCCAGCAGTTACGGGACTAGCGGGGGATACAATGAGCAGTTCTTC.

The chain recombines TRBV5-5 with TRBJ1-1; 7 bases are a match to TRBD1. CDR3 length equals 15 residues. J lost 3 bases, V lost 2 bases, and 7 bases had no gene match. CDR1 and CDR2 from the germline V gene are SGHKS and YYEKEE (reference sequence). In DNA, the CDR3 is TGTGCCAGCAGCTTAGAGCCCACAGGGGACACTGAAGCTTTCTTT. Translation gives CASSLEPTGDTEAFF.

The rearrangement links TRBV9 to TRBJ1-1; 7 positions match TRBD1. J lost 7 bases, V lost 7 bases, and 13 bases had no gene match. Looked up from germline, CDR1 is SGDLS and CDR2 is YYNGEE. The CDR3 extends over 14 amino acids. For the CDR3, the DNA is TGTGCCAGCGGGGCATTTACAGGGGTTGGTGAAGCTTTCTTT. This sequence encodes CASGAFTGVGEAFF.

The chain joins TRBV5-1 to TRBJ2-1; perhaps TRBD2 as D (5 bases). Trimming removed 0 bases from V and 4 bases from J, with 8 bases in between. CDR1 and CDR2 (germline): SGHRS, YFSETQ. The CDR3 sequence is 14 residues long. The CDR3 is CASSLGGEYNEQFF. DNA of the CDR3: TGCGCCAGCAGCTTGGGGGGAGAATACAATGAGCAGTTCTTC. Drawing the rest from reference TRBV5-1 and TRBJ2-1, the complete variable domain is KAGVTQTPRYLIKTRGQQVTLSCSPISGHRSVSWYQQTPGQGLQFLFEYFSETQRNKGNFPGRFSGRQFSNSRSEMNVSTLELGDSALYLCASSLGGEYNEQFFGPGTRLTVL.

The genes are TRBV13 and TRBJ2-5, with 9 bases matching TRBD2. Germline lookup yields CDR1 PRHDT and CDR2 FYEKMQ (reference sequence). V lost 0 bases and J lost 2; bases outside the gene matches: 10. The CDR3 is made up of 18 amino acids. The CDR3 coding sequence is TGTGCCAGCAGCTTAGGCCGTGGCGGGAGGGCCCGACAAGAGACCCAGTACTTC. Translation: CASSLGRGGRARQETQYF.

J is TRBJ2-1 and V is TRBV7-9; the match to TRBD1 covers 8 bases. The CDR3 is 19 amino acids. V lost 1 base, J lost 7 bases, and 18 bases stayed unmatched. CDR1 is SEHNR, CDR2 FQNEAQ, per germline (reference sequence). CDR3 in amino acids: CASSLGRDRNGGRGNEQFF. The CDR3 DNA sequence: TGTGCCAGCAGCTTAGGTCGGGACAGGAATGGAGGGCGTGGTAATGAGCAGTTCTTC. Full variable domain (outside the CDR3, taken from reference TRBV7-9 and TRBJ2-1): DTGVSQNPRHKITKRGQNVTFRCDPISEHNRLYWYRQTLGQGPEFLTYFQNEAQLEKSRLLSDRFSAERPKGSFSTLEIQRTEQGDSAMYLCASSLGRDRNGGRGNEQFFGPGTRLTVL.

Only one count was recorded for this clone. The chain is built from TRBV10-3 and TRBJ2-7, with 10 nucleotides matching TRBD2. This CDR3 has 14 amino acids. Germline V gives CDR1 ENHRY, CDR2 SYGVKD. J was trimmed by 3 bases and V by 10 bases; bases with no gene match: 9. The CDR3 is CATHSGTSVYEQYF. The DNA for the CDR3 is TGTGCCACACACTCCGGGACTAGCGTCTACGAGCAGTACTTC.

The CDR3 region has the DNA TGTGCCAGCAACGCCGGGACAGCCAACTACGAGCAGTACTTC. Protein sequence: CASNAGTANYEQYF. The genes are TRBV9 and TRBJ2-7, with 7 bases lining up with TRBD1. Germline V CDR1 and CDR2: SGDLS, YYNGEE. There are 14 residues in the CDR3. V dropped 6 bases and J dropped 3; count of bases not matched to a gene: 9.

V usage is TRBV3-1 (or the pseudogene TRBV3-2) and J usage is TRBJ2-2; tentative D call: TRBD1 (5 bases). Germline V CDR1 and CDR2: LGHDT, YNNKEL (reference sequence). V dropped 3 bases and J dropped 0 bases, with 11 bases sitting between them. The length of the CDR3 is 16 residues. The CDR3 here is CASSQRQNPNTGELFF. DNA of the CDR3: TGTGCCAGCAGCCAGAGACAGAACCCGAACACCGGGGAGCTGTTTTTT.

This chain connects TRBV7-9 to TRBJ1-2; TRBD1 might be the D (5 bases). CDR3 size: 16 residues. V lost 5 bases, J lost 7 bases, and 23 bases lay in between. CDR1 SEHNR and CDR2 FQNEAQ come from the germline V gene (reference sequence). CDR3 DNA: TGTGCCAGCAGCCCCCTCGCCGTCGGCTCAGGGCGTGGCTACACCTTC. It codes for CASSPLAVGSGRGYTF.

In DNA, the CDR3 is TGCAGTGCGCCACGTGGGGCCGCGCAGTATTTT. Protein: CSAPRGAAQYF. The rearrangement links TRBV20-1 to TRBJ2-3, with D possibly being TRBD1 (5 bases). Germline V CDR1 and CDR2: DFQATT, SNEGSKA (reference sequence). This CDR3 has 11 amino acids. Trimming took 6 bases from V and 10 from J, leaving 14 bases between them.

The chain combines TRBV28 with TRBJ1-1; 7 bases line up with TRBD1. The ends lost 9 bases at V and 2 bases at J; junction bases unmatched: 9. The CDR3 consists of 14 residues. Germline CDR1 and CDR2: MDHEN and SYDVKM. The CDR3 is CASLLGDSNTEAFF. The CDR3 DNA is TGTGCCAGTCTCCTTGGGGACAGCAACACTGAAGCTTTCTTT.

The chain carries TRBV28 and TRBJ1-4; D may be TRBD1 (5 bases). The CDR3 covers 16 residues. V shed 5 bases and J shed 7 bases, with 20 bases lying between them. CDR1 and CDR2 (germline): MDHEN, SYDVKM. The CDR3 loop reads CASSPDGGGVTEKLFF. In nucleotides, the CDR3 is TGTGCCAGCAGTCCCGACGGCGGAGGGGTGACTGAAAAACTGTTTTTT.

The CDR3 coding sequence is TGTGCCAGCTCATTGAGGGCTCACGAACTGATTGGGGCCAACGTCCTGACTTTC. This translates into CASSLRAHELIGANVLTF. This rearrangement joins TRBV18 to TRBJ2-6; weak D call: TRBD2 (5 bases). Per germline, CDR1 KGHSH and CDR2 LQKENI. Trimming stripped 5 bases from V and 3 bases from J, with 20 bases between. The CDR3 totals 18 residues.

The V and J genes are TRBV2 and TRBJ1-1; a possible D gene is TRBD1 (6 bases). Germline CDR1 and CDR2: SNHLY and FYNNEI. The ends were cut back, 6 bases at V and 0 bases at J, with 8 bases in the middle. The CDR3 spans 13 residues. CDR3 sequence (DNA): TGTGCCAGCAGGGACAGTATGAACACTGAAGCTTTCTTT. It specifies CASRDSMNTEAFF. The full variable domain, in which reference TRBV2 and TRBJ1-1 provide the parts outside the CDR3, is EPEVTQTPSHQVTQMGQEVILRCVPISNHLYFYWYRQILGQKVEFLVSFYNNEISEKSEIFDDQFSVERPDGSNFTLKIRSTKLEDSAMYFCASRDSMNTEAFFGQGTRLTVV.

The V and J genes are TRBV4-2 and TRBJ2-3, with 12 positions matching TRBD1. Germline trimming cut 4 bases from V and 4 bases from J; bases unmatched to any gene: 12. The CDR3 is made up of 18 amino acids. The germline gives CDR1 LGHNA, CDR2 YNFKEQ. In DNA form, the CDR3 reads TGTGCCAGCAGCCTTAGGGGGCGGGGACAGGGGGCCCCAGATACGCAGTATTTT. It is translated as CASSLRGRGQGAPDTQYF.